A single sample gave rise to the 16 T cell receptor beta chains below, sequenced in a study of T cell changes during pregnancy in multiple sclerosis. Produced via immunoSEQ multiplex PCR; TCRdb's table is partial and in-frame only. The table shows about 110,000 clones, with approximately 93% occurring only once. The sequencing used peripheral blood, collected after pregnancy. The receptors were gathered from a female donor with multiple sclerosis, enrolled in a pregnancy study.

The chain is built from TRBV19 and TRBJ2-7; D remains ambiguous. Germline loops: CDR1 LNHDA, CDR2 SQIVND (reference sequence). The CDR3 contains 13 residues. Trimming took 3 bases from V and 3 from J, leaving 9 bases between them. The CDR3 region is CASSIQANYEQYF. The CDR3 nucleotides read TGTGCCAGTAGTATCCAGGCAAACTACGAGCAGTACTTC.

The genes are TRBV5-4 and TRBJ1-6; possibly TRBD1 for D (5 bases). With 4 bases removed from V and 11 bases from J, the gap between germline ends came to 19 bases. In germline, CDR1 is SGHNT, CDR2 YYREEE (reference sequence). This CDR3 is built from 15 residues. The CDR3 region has the DNA TGTGCCAGCAGCGGGGGGTCCGGGGATAGGGCACCCCTCCACTTT. Protein: CASSGGSGDRAPLHF.

For the CDR3, the DNA is TGTGCCAGCAGCCCCCCACTAGCGGGGGCGACCGGGGAGCTGTTTTTT. It translates to CASSPPLAGATGELFF. The chain carries TRBV9 and TRBJ2-2; 11 bases map to TRBD2. Germline V lookup: CDR1 SGDLS, CDR2 YYNGEE. The CDR3 has 16 residues. After removal of 4 bases from V and 5 bases from J, the junction contained 7 bases not matched to a gene.

The chain uses TRBV27 and TRBJ2-7; 8 bases are a match to TRBD1. Trimming removed 4 bases from V and 1 base from J; junction bases left unmatched: 6. CDR1 and CDR2 from the germline V gene are MNHEY and SMNVEV (reference sequence). This CDR3 spans 15 amino acids. CDR3 sequence (DNA): TGTGCCAGCAGTTCTCGACAGGGGAATTCCTACGAGCAGTACTTC. It codes for CASSSRQGNSYEQYF.

The chain carries TRBV7-9 and TRBJ2-1, with D uncertain. Deletions cut 1 base from V and 2 bases from J, with 15 bases between. Germline CDR1 reads SEHNR; CDR2 reads FQNEAQ (reference sequence). The CDR3 length is 17 residues. The CDR3 sequence is CASSLVPEQEAYNEQFF. In nucleotides, the CDR3 is TGTGCCAGCAGCTTAGTCCCAGAGCAGGAAGCCTACAATGAGCAGTTCTTC. The full variable domain, with the rest looked up from reference TRBV7-9 and TRBJ2-1, is DTGVSQNPRHKITKRGQNVTFRCDPISEHNRLYWYRQTLGQGPEFLTYFQNEAQLEKSRLLSDRFSAERPKGSFSTLEIQRTEQGDSAMYLCASSLVPEQEAYNEQFFGPGTRLTVL.

Notes on this clone: One junction end disagrees with the germline gene, perhaps due to a read error. The chain links TRBV7-2 to TRBJ2-1; 10 positions agree with TRBD1. Germline lookup yields CDR1 SGHTA and CDR2 FQGNSA. The CDR3 is made up of 15 amino acids. The CDR3 region is CASRLDRGRLDEQFF. CDR3 DNA: TGTGCCAGCAGATTAGACAGGGGGCGCTTGGATGAGCAGTTCTTC.

Here the CDR3 DNA reads TGCGCCAGCAGCTTGGGACTAGCGGGGAACTCCTACAATGAGCAGTTCTTC. Its translation: CASSLGLAGNSYNEQFF. The V gene is TRBV5-1, the J gene TRBJ2-1, with 11 bases matching TRBD2. This CDR3 contains 17 residues. CDR1 is SGHRS and CDR2 is YFSETQ in the germline V gene. V trimming: 0 bases; J trimming: 0 bases; junction bases outside the gene matches: 2.

This chain joins TRBV4-1 and TRBJ1-1; D is perhaps TRBD1 (5 bases). The ends were cut back, 4 bases at V and 7 bases at J, with 16 bases in the middle. CDR3 length: 14 residues. CDR1 MGHRA and CDR2 YSYEKL come from the germline V gene. The chain's CDR3 is CASSPSPGEIEAFF. CDR3 nucleotides: TGCGCCAGCAGCCCCTCACCGGGGGAAATTGAAGCTTTCTTT.

The chain carries TRBV27 and TRBJ2-1; 8 positions match TRBD2. Losses at the gene ends were 7 bases for V and 3 bases for J; bases not matched to a gene: 5. Germline loops: CDR1 MNHEY, CDR2 SMNVEV (reference sequence). CDR3 length: 14 amino acids. CDR3 sequence: CASIPGGDYNEQFF. As DNA, the CDR3 is TGTGCCAGCATTCCGGGGGGGGACTACAATGAGCAGTTCTTC.

V is TRBV28 and J is TRBJ1-5, with a tentative D call TRBD1 (5 bases). The V end lost 6 bases, the J end lost 0 bases, and 12 bases lay between the germline ends. CDR3 length: 15 residues. The germline V gene has CDR1 MDHEN and CDR2 SYDVKM. CDR3 sequence reads: CASSLRGHSNQPQHF. The DNA for the CDR3 is TGTGCCAGCAGCTTAAGGGGTCATAGCAATCAGCCCCAGCATTTT. The whole variable domain, filled in from reference TRBV28 and TRBJ1-5, reads DVKVTQSSRYLVKRTGEKVFLECVQDMDHENMFWYRQDPGLGLRLIYFSYDVKMKEKGDIPEGYSVSREKKERFSLILESASTNQTSMYLCASSLRGHSNQPQHFGDGTRLSIL.

The chain joins TRBV25-1 to TRBJ1-1; D perhaps matches TRBD1 (5 bases). Trimming pared 6 bases from V and 3 bases from J, leaving 17 bases between. Germline CDR1 is MGHDK and CDR2 is SYGVNS. The CDR3 contains 15 residues. Written as DNA, the CDR3 is TGTGCCAGCAGCTCCTCCGGGGGGGTGCACACTGAAGCTTTCTTT. Translation: CASSSSGGVHTEAFF.

The chain recombines TRBV9 with TRBJ2-3, with TRBD2 identical over 13 bases. Germline V gene sequence: CDR1 SGDLS, CDR2 YYNGEE. With 4 bases clipped from V and 1 base from J, the junction kept 6 bases outside the gene matches. The CDR3 spans 17 residues. Here the CDR3 DNA reads TGTGCCAGCAGCCCGCGGACTAGCGGGGGTCGCACAGATACGCAGTATTTT. Translated: CASSPRTSGGRTDTQYF. The full variable domain, rest sourced from reference TRBV9 and TRBJ2-3, is DSGVTQTPKHLITATGQRVTLRCSPRSGDLSVYWYQQSLDQGLQFLIQYYNGEERAKGNILERFSAQQFPDLHSELNLSSLELGDSALYFCASSPRTSGGRTDTQYFGPGTRLTVL.

This clone was counted a single time. The chain is built from TRBV7-9 and TRBJ2-2; tentatively, D is TRBD1 (6 bases). This CDR3 spans 16 amino acids. Trimming took 4 bases from V and 1 from J, leaving 13 bases between them. Germline loops: CDR1 SEHNR, CDR2 FQNEAQ (reference sequence). For the CDR3, the DNA is TGTGCCAGCAGCTCACCGGACAGCATGAACACCGGGGAGCTGTTTTTT. The encoded protein is CASSSPDSMNTGELFF.

V usage is TRBV2 and J usage is TRBJ1-2; 8 bases are shared with TRBD1. V lost 3 bases to trimming and J lost 2 bases; unmatched junction nucleotides: 2. Germline V gene lookup returns CDR1 SNHLY and CDR2 FYNNEI. This CDR3 has 14 residues. The CDR3 DNA follows: TGTGCCAGCAGTGAGAACAGGGGGAACTATGGCTACACCTTC. It specifies CASSENRGNYGYTF.

CDR3 sequence (DNA): TGTGCCAGCAGCCGCTATAACCTTAACACTGAAGCTTTCTTT. It encodes CASSRYNLNTEAFF. V gene TRBV7-2 combines with J gene TRBJ1-1; D unresolved. With 5 bases removed from V and 2 bases from J, the gap between germline ends came to 12 bases. The length of the CDR3 is 14 residues. Germline V gene lookup returns CDR1 SGHTA and CDR2 FQGNSA. The full variable domain, in which reference TRBV7-2 and TRBJ1-1 provide the parts outside the CDR3, is GAGVSQSPSNKVTEKGKDVELRCDPISGHTALYWYRQSLGQGLEFLIYFQGNSAPDKSGLPSDRFSAERTGGSVSTLTIQRTQQEDSAVYLCASSRYNLNTEAFFGQGTRLTVV.

The rearrangement links TRBV25-1 to TRBJ1-1; perhaps TRBD1 as D (5 bases). Trimming stripped 11 bases from V and 1 base from J, with 17 bases between. Looked up from germline, CDR1 is MGHDK and CDR2 is SYGVNS. The CDR3 is 14 residues long. As DNA, the CDR3 is TGTGCCGATCGGCAGGGCTGCGAGAACACTGAAGCTTTCTTT. This sequence encodes CADRQGCENTEAFF.